These 18 T cell receptor beta chains originate from one sample sequenced in a study of control samples from healthy donors and cancer patients (TCRdb year 2020). The library was built by means of the immunoSEQ multiplex PCR assay. TCRdb carries this immuneACCESS record with in-frame sequences only. Its versions omit some clonotypes, under half of them owing to an unresolved V gene in the studies checked, with the rest unexplained. The sample table shows approximately 65,000 clones, and roughly nine tenths are seen once. The leading ten clones occupy under 20% of the sample. The specimen was PBMCs. The receptors come from a man aged 55 to 70 with lung cancer.

V is TRBV18 and J is TRBJ1-1; maybe TRBD1 (5 bases). This CDR3 comprises 14 residues. CDR1 and CDR2 (germline): KGHSH, LQKENI. V lost 3 bases and J lost 5, with 13 bases in between. The CDR3 protein is CASSPIDRGTEAFF. CDR3 in DNA: TGTGCCAGCTCACCGATAGACAGAGGGACTGAAGCTTTCTTT.

The V call is TRBV7-9, the J call TRBJ2-5; D is possibly TRBD1 or TRBD2 (6 bases each). Germline-derived CDR1 and CDR2 are SEHNR and FQNEAQ (reference sequence). This CDR3 spans 16 amino acids. Trimming removed 6 bases at V and 7 bases at J, with 24 bases between. The CDR3 loop reads CASSPMSGDIVWTQYF. The CDR3 DNA reads as TGTGCCAGCAGTCCCATGTCGGGGGACATTGTTTGGACCCAGTACTTC.

CDR3 amino acids: CASSEQGYAGANVLTF. The CDR3 nucleotides are TGTGCCAGCAGTGAACAGGGTTATGCTGGGGCCAACGTCCTGACTTTC. The V and J genes are TRBV6-1 and TRBJ2-6; tentative D call: TRBD1 (5 bases). Germline V gene data show CDR1 as MNHNS and CDR2 as SASEGT. CDR3 length equals 16 residues. Trimming removed 2 bases at V and 2 bases at J, with 10 bases between.

The V call is TRBV19, the J call TRBJ1-5; perhaps TRBD1 as D (6 bases). Trimming took off 1 base at V and 0 bases at J, with 10 bases between the two ends. CDR3 length: 16 amino acids. CDR1 LNHDA and CDR2 SQIVND come from the germline V gene (reference sequence). CDR3 amino acids: CASSIGQVYSNQPQHF. In nucleotides, the CDR3 is TGTGCCAGTAGTATAGGACAGGTTTATAGCAATCAGCCCCAGCATTTT.

The chain carries TRBV30 and TRBJ2-7; possible D gene TRBD2, 6 bases. V dropped 1 base and J dropped 7 bases, with 8 bases sitting between them. Germline values: CDR1 GTSNPN, CDR2 SVGIG (reference sequence). The length of the CDR3 is 11 residues. The CDR3 loop is CAWSDGGEQYF. The CDR3 DNA follows: TGTGCCTGGAGTGACGGGGGAGAGCAGTACTTC.

V and J are TRBV30 and TRBJ1-5, with 9 bases aligning to TRBD1. The CDR3 has 14 amino acids. Germline V lookup: CDR1 GTSNPN, CDR2 SVGIG (reference sequence). The J segment lost 2 bases and the V segment lost 2 bases, leaving 1 base of the junction unmatched. CDR3 in DNA: TGTGCCTGGAGTCGGACAGGGGGCAATCAGCCCCAGCATTTT. Translating gives CAWSRTGGNQPQHF.

The chain employs TRBV7-8 and TRBJ1-1; D is unresolved. Per germline, CDR1 SGHVS and CDR2 FQNEAQ. V lost 1 base and J 1 base, leaving 4 bases between the germline ends. The CDR3 runs to 13 residues. CDR3 region: CASSLEPNTEAFF. The CDR3 nucleotides are TGTGCCAGCAGCTTAGAGCCGAACACTGAAGCTTTCTTT.

This chain joins TRBV11-3 and TRBJ2-2, with a weak D call TRBD2 (6 bases). The CDR3 loop spans 16 amino acids. Per the germline V gene, CDR1 is SGHNT and CDR2 is YENEEA. V shed 3 bases and J shed 3 bases, with 14 bases lying between them. The CDR3 is CASSFARRVDTGELFF. The CDR3, as DNA: TGTGCCAGCAGCTTCGCTAGGAGGGTAGACACCGGGGAGCTGTTTTTT.

This chain joins TRBV11-2 and TRBJ1-2; D possibly corresponds to TRBD1 (5 bases). The CDR3 runs to 14 residues. Germline V CDR1 and CDR2: SGHAT, FQNNGV. Trimming shortened V by 2 bases and J by 0 bases, and 7 bases separated the two germline ends. The CDR3 sequence is CASSLTTANYGYTF. For the CDR3, the DNA is TGTGCCAGCAGCTTAACGACAGCTAACTATGGCTACACCTTC. Full variable domain (rest looked up from reference TRBV11-2 and TRBJ1-2): EAGVAQSPRYKIIEKRQSVAFWCNPISGHATLYWYQQILGQGPKLLIQFQNNGVVDDSQLPKDRFSAERLKGVDSTLKIQPAKLEDSAVYLCASSLTTANYGYTFGSGTRLTVV.

This clone was recorded a few times. The chain has TRBV9 and TRBJ1-6, with 7 bases identical to TRBD1. V dropped 5 bases and J dropped 6; count of bases not matched to a gene: 8. From germline, CDR1 is SGDLS and CDR2 YYNGEE. The CDR3 totals 15 residues. The CDR3 DNA sequence: TGTGCCAGCAGTAAATCGGGGACAGTTAATTCACCCCTCCACTTT. It encodes CASSKSGTVNSPLHF.

The chain uses TRBV5-5 and TRBJ1-1, with 9 bases fitting TRBD1. This CDR3 region has 13 residues. The trim removed 10 bases at V and 0 bases at J, leaving 4 bases unmatched. Germline V gene data show CDR1 as SGHKS and CDR2 as YYEKEE (reference sequence). The CDR3 DNA is TGTGCCGTACAGGGGGCCTTGAACACTGAAGCTTTCTTT. The encoded protein is CAVQGALNTEAFF.

This chain links TRBV7-9 with TRBJ2-2; D ambiguous. Trimming took 3 bases from V and 3 from J, leaving 11 bases between them. Per the germline V gene, CDR1 is SEHNR and CDR2 is FQNEAQ (reference sequence). The CDR3 consists of 15 residues. CDR3 protein: CASSLTSRDTGELFF. CDR3 DNA: TGTGCCAGCAGCTTGACTTCACGGGACACCGGGGAGCTGTTTTTT.

The chain has TRBV5-1 and TRBJ2-1, with D hard to call. Trimming took off 1 base at V and 3 bases at J, with 8 bases between the two ends. Looked up from germline, CDR1 is SGHRS and CDR2 is YFSETQ. The CDR3 totals 14 residues. CDR3 nucleotide sequence: TGCGCCAGCAGCTTGTCTACGGGCTACAATGAGCAGTTCTTC. Protein: CASSLSTGYNEQFF.

In nucleotides, the CDR3 is TGTGCCAGCAGCTTAGACACAGGTTTTCCAGATACGCAGTATTTT. As protein: CASSLDTGFPDTQYF. The chain links TRBV7-3 to TRBJ2-3; D might be TRBD1 (5 bases). The V gene lost 2 bases and the J gene lost 4 bases, with 13 bases spanning the gap. This CDR3 is built from 15 residues. Germline CDR1 SGHTA, CDR2 FQGTGA.

The chain recombines TRBV7-7 with TRBJ2-5; no firm D call. V lost 4 bases to trimming and J lost 3 bases, with 9 bases between them. This CDR3 comprises 13 residues. The germline V gene has CDR1 SSHAT and CDR2 FNYEAQ (reference sequence). The CDR3 loop reads CASSSPSEETQYF. CDR3 DNA: TGTGCCAGCAGCTCCCCGAGTGAAGAGACCCAGTACTTC.

This chain links TRBV4-1 with TRBJ1-1; D remains unclear. With 1 base removed from V and 0 bases from J, the gap between germline ends came to 6 bases. This CDR3 spans 14 amino acids. Looked up from germline, CDR1 is MGHRA and CDR2 is YSYEKL. The DNA for the CDR3 is TGCGCCAGCAGCCAAGTAGGCCTGAACACTGAAGCTTTCTTT. This gives the protein CASSQVGLNTEAFF.

The genes are TRBV7-3 and TRBJ1-3; possibly TRBD1 for D (5 bases). This CDR3 has 13 amino acids. Per the germline V gene, CDR1 is SGHTA and CDR2 is FQGTGA. V was cut by 5 bases and J by 8 bases, with 13 bases left in between. CDR3 coding DNA: TGTGCCAGCAGCCCCAGGGCGGGGGACACCATATATTTT. It is translated as CASSPRAGDTIYF.

V gene TRBV27 combines with J gene TRBJ2-2; a weak D match, TRBD2 (5 bases). Trimming left V 6 bases short and J 5 bases short, with 16 bases between. The CDR3 totals 15 residues. CDR1 MNHEY and CDR2 SMNVEV come from the germline V gene (reference sequence). This CDR3 is CASRVNAPGTGELFF. The CDR3 DNA sequence: TGTGCCAGCAGGGTCAACGCCCCGGGAACCGGGGAGCTGTTTTTT.